Shown below are 8 T cell receptor beta chains from a single sample sequenced in a study of immune evolution from preneoplasia to lung adenocarcinoma. Assay: immunoSEQ multiplex PCR; the TCRdb copy retains only in-frame clones and omits some. In the table there are approximately 4,900 clones, 78% of which are singletons. Sequencing was carried out using FFPE normal lung tissue adjacent to the tumor. All receptors derive from a person aged 45 to 69 with lung adenocarcinoma.

The CDR3 is CASSLRDTRSNEQFF. The DNA for the CDR3 is TGCGCCAGCAGCCTCCGGGACACAAGGAGCAATGAGCAGTTCTTC. V is TRBV5-1 and J is TRBJ2-1, with a tentative D call TRBD1 (6 bases). The germline CDR1 and CDR2 sequences are SGHRS and YFSETQ. There are 15 residues in the CDR3. Trimming took 4 bases from V and 6 from J, leaving 17 bases between them.

This clone was picked up a small number of times. This sequence joins TRBV19 and TRBJ1-1; D is unresolved. CDR1 and CDR2 (germline): LNHDA, SQIVND (reference sequence). The germline V and J ends were trimmed by 5 bases and 1 base, with 8 bases remaining between them. The CDR3 is made up of 13 amino acids. CDR3 sequence: CASSLRPNTEAFF. CDR3 DNA: TGTGCCAGTAGTCTGCGACCGAACACTGAAGCTTTCTTT. Full variable domain (missing parts from reference TRBV19 and TRBJ1-1): DGGITQSPKYLFRKEGQNVTLSCEQNLNHDAMYWYRQDPGQGLRLIYYSQIVNDFQKGDIAEGYSVSREKKESFPLTVTSAQKNPTAFYLCASSLRPNTEAFFGQGTRLTVV.

This chain's CDR3 is CASSAGAENIQYF. The DNA for the CDR3 is TGTGCCAGCAGCGCCGGGGCGGAAAACATTCAGTACTTC. V gene TRBV7-6 combines with J gene TRBJ2-4; D is tentatively TRBD1 or TRBD2 (5 bases each). CDR3 length equals 13 residues. CDR1 is SGHVS and CDR2 is FNYEAQ in the germline V gene. Trimming took 5 bases from V and 5 from J, leaving 10 bases between them.

The chain links TRBV11-2 to TRBJ2-2; D ambiguous. Looked up from germline, CDR1 is SGHAT and CDR2 is FQNNGV. The CDR3 is made up of 17 amino acids. V was cut by 5 bases and J by 0 bases, with 16 bases left in between. CDR3 region: CASSQNARSANTGELFF. For the CDR3, the DNA is TGTGCCAGCAGCCAAAACGCTCGGAGCGCGAACACCGGGGAGCTGTTTTTT.

The chain couples TRBV7-8 to TRBJ1-2; no definite D call. Trimming left V 5 bases short and J 4 bases short, with 14 bases between. Germline values: CDR1 SGHVS, CDR2 FQNEAQ. This CDR3 has 14 amino acids. The CDR3 DNA reads as TGTGCCAGCAGCCCTTCTAACGCGGGCTATGGCTACACCTTC. This sequence encodes CASSPSNAGYGYTF.

V usage is TRBV10-3 and J usage is TRBJ2-7; 10 bases map to TRBD1. Germline lookup yields CDR1 ENHRY and CDR2 SYGVKD. The ends lost 2 bases at V and 5 bases at J; junction bases unmatched: 0. This CDR3 spans 13 amino acids. For the CDR3, the DNA is TGTGCCATCAGTGAGGGACAGGGGGACGAGCAGTACTTC. Translated: CAISEGQGDEQYF.

This clone has just a few counts. The chain combines TRBV5-1 with TRBJ2-5; D tentatively fits TRBD1 or TRBD2 (5 bases each). The CDR3 covers 16 residues. Germline V gene lookup returns CDR1 SGHRS and CDR2 YFSETQ. The V end was cut by 0 bases, the J end by 1 base, with 13 bases between. CDR3 amino acids: CASSLGGSSPQETQYF. DNA of the CDR3: TGCGCCAGCAGCTTGGGGGGGTCGTCCCCCCAAGAGACCCAGTACTTC.

The chain has TRBV5-1 and TRBJ2-1; 7 bases are shared with TRBD2. The CDR3 is 15 amino acids. Per germline, CDR1 SGHRS and CDR2 YFSETQ. V lost 7 bases and J lost 0; bases outside the gene matches: 7. CDR3 DNA sequence: TGCGCCAGCGCGACTAGCAGGAGCTCCTACAATGAGCAGTTCTTC. This gives the protein CASATSRSSYNEQFF. The variable domain in full, completed from reference TRBV5-1 and TRBJ2-1, reads KAGVTQTPRYLIKTRGQQVTLSCSPISGHRSVSWYQQTPGQGLQFLFEYFSETQRNKGNFPGRFSGRQFSNSRSEMNVSTLELGDSALYLCASATSRSSYNEQFFGPGTRLTVL.